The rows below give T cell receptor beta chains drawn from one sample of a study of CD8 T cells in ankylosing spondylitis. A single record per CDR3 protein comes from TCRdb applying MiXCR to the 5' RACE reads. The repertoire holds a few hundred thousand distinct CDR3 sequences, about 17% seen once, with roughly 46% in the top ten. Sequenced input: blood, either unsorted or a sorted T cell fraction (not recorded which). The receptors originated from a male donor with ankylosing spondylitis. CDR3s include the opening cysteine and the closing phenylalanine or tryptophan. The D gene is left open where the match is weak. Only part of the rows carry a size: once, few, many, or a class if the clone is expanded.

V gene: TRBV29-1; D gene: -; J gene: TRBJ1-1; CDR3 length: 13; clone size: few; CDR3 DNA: TGCAGCGTTGAAGTCGGGGCGGGAACTGAAGCTTTCTTT; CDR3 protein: CSVEVGAGTEAFF
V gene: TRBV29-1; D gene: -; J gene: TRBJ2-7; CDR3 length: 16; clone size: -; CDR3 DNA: TGCAGCGTTGAGGTTGGGGTGGAGGGGGCCACCTACGAGCAGTACTTC; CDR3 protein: CSVEVGVEGATYEQYF
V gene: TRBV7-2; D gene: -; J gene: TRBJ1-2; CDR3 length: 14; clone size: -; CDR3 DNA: TGTGCCAGCAGCTTTATAGATTTGTCAGGGGGCTACACCTTC; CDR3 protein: CASSFIDLSGGYTF
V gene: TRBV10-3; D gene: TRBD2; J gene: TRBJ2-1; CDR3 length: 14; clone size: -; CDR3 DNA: TGTGCCATCACTGGGACTAGCGGAGCCAATGAGCAGTTCTTC; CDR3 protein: CAITGTSGANEQFF
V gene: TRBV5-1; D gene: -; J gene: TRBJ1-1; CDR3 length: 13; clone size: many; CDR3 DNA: TGCGCCAGCAGCTTGGAATTGAACACTGAAGCTTTCTTT; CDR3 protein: CASSLELNTEAFF
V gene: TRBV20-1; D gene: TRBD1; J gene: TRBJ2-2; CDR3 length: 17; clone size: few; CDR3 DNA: TGCAGTGCTAGAGATTACGGGACAGGGGGGGACACCGGGGAGCTGTTTTTT; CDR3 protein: CSARDYGTGGDTGELFF
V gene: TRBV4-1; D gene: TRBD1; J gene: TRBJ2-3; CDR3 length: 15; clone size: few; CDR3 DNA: TGCGCCAGCAGCCCCGGGACAGGGCACACAGATACGCAGTATTTT; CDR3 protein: CASSPGTGHTDTQYF
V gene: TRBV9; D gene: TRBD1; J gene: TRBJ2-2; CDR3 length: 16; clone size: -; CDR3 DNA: TGTGCCAGCAGCGTCGGGACAGACCTAAACACCGGGGAGCTGTTTTTT; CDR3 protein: CASSVGTDLNTGELFF
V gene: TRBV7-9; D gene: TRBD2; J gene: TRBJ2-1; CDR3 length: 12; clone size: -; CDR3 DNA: TGTGCCGGCACTGCCCAGGGGCGGGAGGAGTTCTTC; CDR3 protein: CAGTAQGREEFF
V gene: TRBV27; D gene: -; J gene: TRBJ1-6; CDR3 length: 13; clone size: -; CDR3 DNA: TGTGTGACGACCAGCTCCTATAATTCACCCCTCCACTTT; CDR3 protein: CVTTSSYNSPLHF
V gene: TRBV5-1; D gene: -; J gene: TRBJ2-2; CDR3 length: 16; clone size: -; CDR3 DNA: TGCGCCAGCAGCTTGTGGTCGGGGTTGGTCACCGGGGAGCTGTTTTTT; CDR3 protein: CASSLWSGLVTGELFF
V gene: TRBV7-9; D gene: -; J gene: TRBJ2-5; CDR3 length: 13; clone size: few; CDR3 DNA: TGTGCCAGCAGCTTAGACTTTCAAGAGACCCAGTACTTC; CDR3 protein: CASSLDFQETQYF